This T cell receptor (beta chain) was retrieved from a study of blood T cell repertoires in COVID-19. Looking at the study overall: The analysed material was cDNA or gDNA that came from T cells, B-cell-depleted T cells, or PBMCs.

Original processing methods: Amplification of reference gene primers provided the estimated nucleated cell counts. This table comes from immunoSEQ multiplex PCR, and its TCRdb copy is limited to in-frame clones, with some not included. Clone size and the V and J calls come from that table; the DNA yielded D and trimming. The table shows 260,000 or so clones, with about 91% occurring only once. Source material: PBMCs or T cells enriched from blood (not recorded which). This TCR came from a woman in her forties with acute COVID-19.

CDR3 DNA sequence: TGTGCCAGCAGTGCCGCGGGACAGGGGAGCAATCAGCCCCAGCATTTT. Amino acids: CASSAAGQGSNQPQHF. The gene calls are TRBV25-1 and TRBJ1-5, with 10 bases lining up with TRBD1. This CDR3 spans 16 amino acids. Per the germline V gene, CDR1 is MGHDK and CDR2 is SYGVNS. The junction had 4 bases not matched to a gene; V was cut back by 4 bases and J by 1 base. Complete variable domain (other parts from reference TRBV25-1 and TRBJ1-5): EADIYQTPRYLVIGTGKKITLECSQTMGHDKMYWYQQDPGMELHLIHYSYGVNSTEKGDLSSESTVSRIRTEHFPLTLESARPSHTSQYLCASSAAGQGSNQPQHFGDGTRLSIL.